This is a list of T cell receptor beta chains from one sample in a study of control samples from healthy donors and cancer patients. TCRdb keeps only in-frame clones here, not all; method: immunoSEQ multiplex PCR. The sample has about 150,000 clones, more than 85% seen once; the top ten hold 0.68%. Material: blood. Receptor source: a woman younger than 45 in good health. The CDR3 runs from the conserved cysteine through the conserved F or W. A D gene is named only where the DNA matches it firmly. Rows may omit the clone size; those that give it use once, few, many or a size class.

d_gene: -; abundance: -; v_gene: TRBV24-1; j_gene: TRBJ2-3; CDR3aa: CATSDPGSPTDTQYF; CDR3nt: TGTGCCACCAGTGATCCCGGGTCCCCCACAGATACGCAGTATTTT
d_gene: -; abundance: -; v_gene: TRBV7-9; j_gene: TRBJ1-2; CDR3aa: CASSPSMGGYGYTF; CDR3nt: TGTGCCAGCAGCCCCTCAATGGGGGGCTATGGCTACACCTTC
d_gene: -; abundance: -; v_gene: TRBV14; j_gene: TRBJ1-1; CDR3aa: CASGGGKGNVNTEAFF; CDR3nt: TGTGCCAGCGGAGGGGGAAAGGGGAATGTGAACACTGAAGCTTTCTTT
d_gene: TRBD2; abundance: -; v_gene: TRBV7-3; j_gene: TRBJ2-1; CDR3aa: CASSLRLAEYNEQFF; CDR3nt: TGTGCCAGCAGCTTAAGACTAGCGGAGTACAATGAGCAGTTCTTC
d_gene: -; abundance: -; v_gene: TRBV7-7; j_gene: TRBJ1-1; CDR3aa: CASSTRAEAFF; CDR3nt: TGTGCTAGCTCGACCCGAGCTGAAGCTTTCTTT
d_gene: -; abundance: few; v_gene: TRBV7-8; j_gene: TRBJ1-1; CDR3aa: CASSQAGGPTEAFF; CDR3nt: TGTGCCAGCAGCCAGGCGGGGGGGCCCACTGAAGCTTTCTTT
d_gene: TRBD1; abundance: once; v_gene: TRBV5-4; j_gene: TRBJ2-1; CDR3aa: CASSHRGPEHYNEQFF; CDR3nt: TGTGCCAGCAGCCACAGGGGGCCAGAGCACTACAATGAGCAGTTCTTC
d_gene: TRBD1; abundance: -; v_gene: TRBV24-1; j_gene: TRBJ1-5; CDR3aa: CATSEGTVWGQPQHF; CDR3nt: TGTGCCACCAGTGAAGGGACAGTCTGGGGTCAGCCCCAGCATTTT
d_gene: -; abundance: -; v_gene: TRBV28; j_gene: TRBJ1-5; CDR3aa: CASSSPTGKGFNQPQHF; CDR3nt: TGTGCCAGCAGTTCACCCACAGGGAAGGGTTTCAATCAGCCCCAGCATTTT
d_gene: -; abundance: -; v_gene: TRBV2; j_gene: TRBJ1-5; CDR3aa: CASSENSARGNQPQHF; CDR3nt: TGTGCCAGCAGTGAAAATTCCGCCAGGGGCAATCAGCCCCAGCATTTT
d_gene: -; abundance: -; v_gene: TRBV9; j_gene: TRBJ1-1; CDR3aa: CASSSHGRATTEAFF; CDR3nt: TGTGCCAGCAGCTCCCACGGTCGGGCCACAACTGAAGCTTTCTTT
d_gene: -; abundance: -; v_gene: TRBV19; j_gene: TRBJ2-3; CDR3aa: CASSISGRTDTQYF; CDR3nt: TGTGCCAGTAGTATCAGCGGACGTACAGATACGCAGTATTTT
d_gene: TRBD2; abundance: -; v_gene: TRBV6-5; j_gene: TRBJ2-1; CDR3aa: CASAGTSGFNEQFF; CDR3nt: TGTGCCAGCGCCGGGACTAGCGGGTTTAATGAGCAGTTCTTC
d_gene: TRBD1; abundance: -; v_gene: TRBV19; j_gene: TRBJ1-4; CDR3aa: CASSGGQGALEKLFF; CDR3nt: TGTGCCAGTAGTGGGGGACAGGGGGCGCTTGAAAAACTGTTTTTT
d_gene: -; abundance: -; v_gene: TRBV3-1/TRBV3-2; j_gene: TRBJ1-6; CDR3aa: CASSQSRTAYNSPLHF; CDR3nt: TGTGCCAGCAGCCAATCACGAACAGCGTATAATTCACCCCTCCACTTT
d_gene: TRBD1; abundance: -; v_gene: TRBV14; j_gene: TRBJ1-2; CDR3aa: CASSHRRDRLSDGYTF; CDR3nt: TGTGCCAGCAGCCACCGCCGGGACAGGCTGTCTGATGGCTACACCTTC
d_gene: -; abundance: few; v_gene: TRBV7-8; j_gene: TRBJ1-1; CDR3aa: CASSQQGPPEAFF; CDR3nt: TGTGCCAGCAGCCAACAAGGCCCCCCTGAAGCTTTCTTT
d_gene: TRBD1; abundance: -; v_gene: TRBV5-1; j_gene: TRBJ2-5; CDR3aa: CASSFGDRGQTQYF; CDR3nt: TGCGCCAGCAGCTTTGGGGACAGGGGGCAGACCCAGTACTTC
d_gene: -; abundance: -; v_gene: TRBV12-3/TRBV12-4; j_gene: TRBJ1-5; CDR3aa: CASSLRSNQPQHF; CDR3nt: TGTGCCAGCAGTTTGCGTAGCAATCAGCCCCAGCATTTT
d_gene: -; abundance: -; v_gene: TRBV3-1/TRBV3-2; j_gene: TRBJ1-1; CDR3aa: CASSRGGENTEAFF; CDR3nt: TGTGCCAGCAGCCGCGGAGGCGAGAACACTGAAGCTTTCTTT
d_gene: TRBD1; abundance: once; v_gene: TRBV11-2; j_gene: TRBJ2-3; CDR3aa: CASSPTSGGTQYF; CDR3nt: TGTGCCAGCAGCCCTACCTCAGGGGGTACGCAGTATTTT
d_gene: -; abundance: -; v_gene: TRBV27; j_gene: TRBJ1-1; CDR3aa: CASSLGVGQGPNTEAFF; CDR3nt: TGTGCCAGCAGTTTAGGGGTTGGGCAGGGGCCCAACACTGAAGCTTTCTTT
d_gene: TRBD1; abundance: -; v_gene: TRBV5-1; j_gene: TRBJ2-3; CDR3aa: CASRGQGISTDTQYF; CDR3nt: TGCGCCAGCAGGGGACAGGGGATCAGCACAGATACGCAGTATTTT
d_gene: -; abundance: -; v_gene: TRBV10-1; j_gene: TRBJ1-4; CDR3aa: CASPKAGGLFF; CDR3nt: TGCGCCAGCCCCAAGGCGGGAGGACTGTTTTTT
d_gene: TRBD2; abundance: -; v_gene: TRBV7-7; j_gene: TRBJ2-1; CDR3aa: CASSSGLAAYNEQFF; CDR3nt: TGTGCCAGCAGCTCAGGACTAGCGGCCTACAATGAGCAGTTCTTC
d_gene: TRBD2; abundance: -; v_gene: TRBV6-1; j_gene: TRBJ2-7; CDR3aa: CASSEEGLAGSYEQYF; CDR3nt: TGTGCCAGCAGTGAAGAGGGACTAGCGGGTTCCTACGAGCAGTACTTC
d_gene: TRBD1; abundance: -; v_gene: TRBV4-2; j_gene: TRBJ2-2; CDR3aa: CASSPWTGGNTGELFF; CDR3nt: TGTGCCAGCAGCCCCTGGACAGGGGGTAACACCGGGGAGCTGTTTTTT
d_gene: -; abundance: -; v_gene: TRBV12-5; j_gene: TRBJ1-1; CDR3aa: CASGLVLQGAGNTEAFF; CDR3nt: TGTGCTAGTGGTTTGGTACTCCAGGGTGCGGGTAACACTGAAGCTTTCTTT
d_gene: TRBD2; abundance: -; v_gene: TRBV28; j_gene: TRBJ2-1; CDR3aa: CASSLRLGQAGGGGLRYNEQFF; CDR3nt: TGTGCCAGCAGTTTAAGGTTGGGGCAAGCGGGAGGAGGAGGACTACGGTACAATGAGCAGTTCTTC
d_gene: -; abundance: -; v_gene: TRBV9; j_gene: TRBJ2-2; CDR3aa: CASSPHPGPNTGELFF; CDR3nt: TGTGCCAGCAGCCCTCATCCAGGGCCGAACACCGGGGAGCTGTTTTTT
d_gene: -; abundance: -; v_gene: TRBV24-1; j_gene: TRBJ2-3; CDR3aa: CATSVAGRNTDTQYF; CDR3nt: TGTGCCACCAGTGTCGCCGGGAGAAATACAGATACGCAGTATTTT
d_gene: -; abundance: -; v_gene: TRBV7-8; j_gene: TRBJ2-3; CDR3aa: CASVFTVTDTQYF; CDR3nt: TGTGCCAGCGTCTTTACCGTTACAGATACGCAGTATTTT
d_gene: -; abundance: -; v_gene: TRBV28; j_gene: TRBJ1-3; CDR3aa: CASSLSPPGLGNTIYF; CDR3nt: TGTGCCAGCAGTTTATCCCCGCCCGGTCTCGGAAACACCATATATTTT
d_gene: TRBD1; abundance: once; v_gene: TRBV18; j_gene: TRBJ2-5; CDR3aa: CASSRGQQETQYF; CDR3nt: TGTGCCAGCTCACGGGGACAGCAAGAGACCCAGTACTTC
d_gene: TRBD1; abundance: -; v_gene: TRBV28; j_gene: TRBJ2-2; CDR3aa: CASSFRTGRRTGELFF; CDR3nt: TGTGCCAGCAGTTTCCGGACAGGGCGAAGGACCGGGGAGCTGTTTTTT
d_gene: -; abundance: -; v_gene: TRBV14; j_gene: TRBJ1-3; CDR3aa: CASSQDRGISGNTIYF; CDR3nt: TGTGCCAGCAGCCAAGATCGGGGGATTTCCGGAAACACCATATATTTT
d_gene: -; abundance: -; v_gene: TRBV6-4; j_gene: TRBJ2-3; CDR3aa: CASSDSEKDTQYF; CDR3nt: TGTGCCAGCAGTGACTCGGAAAAAGATACGCAGTATTTT
d_gene: -; abundance: -; v_gene: TRBV5-1; j_gene: TRBJ2-3; CDR3aa: CASSLAPSTDTQYF; CDR3nt: TGCGCCAGCAGCTTGGCCCCTAGCACAGATACGCAGTATTTT
d_gene: -; abundance: -; v_gene: TRBV4-1; j_gene: TRBJ1-1; CDR3aa: CASSQDWRDNYMNTEAFF; CDR3nt: TGCGCCAGCAGCCAAGATTGGCGAGACAATTACATGAACACTGAAGCTTTCTTT
d_gene: -; abundance: few; v_gene: TRBV7-3; j_gene: TRBJ2-1; CDR3aa: CASSPGRHEQFF; CDR3nt: TGTGCCAGCAGCCCGGGCCGGCATGAGCAGTTCTTC
d_gene: -; abundance: -; v_gene: TRBV5-1; j_gene: TRBJ2-5; CDR3aa: CASKEGGGGKETQYF; CDR3nt: TGCGCCAGCAAGGAAGGCGGAGGGGGGAAAGAGACCCAGTACTTC
d_gene: TRBD1; abundance: once; v_gene: TRBV30; j_gene: TRBJ2-5; CDR3aa: CAWTKRRGTGGRETQYF; CDR3nt: TGTGCCTGGACTAAAAGGCGAGGGACAGGGGGGCGGGAGACCCAGTACTTC
d_gene: -; abundance: -; v_gene: TRBV6-6; j_gene: TRBJ2-5; CDR3aa: CASRPVGRGYETQYF; CDR3nt: TGTGCCAGCAGACCCGTGGGCAGGGGATATGAGACCCAGTACTTC
d_gene: -; abundance: -; v_gene: TRBV5-4; j_gene: TRBJ2-3; CDR3aa: CASSFLGDTQYF; CDR3nt: TGTGCCAGCAGCTTTCTGGGCGATACGCAGTATTTT
d_gene: -; abundance: -; v_gene: TRBV2; j_gene: TRBJ1-1; CDR3aa: CASSIMAGNTEAFF; CDR3nt: TGTGCCAGCAGTATTATGGCAGGGAACACTGAAGCTTTCTTT
d_gene: -; abundance: -; v_gene: TRBV19; j_gene: TRBJ1-6; CDR3aa: CASSPTGTYNSPLHF; CDR3nt: TGTGCCAGTAGCCCAACAGGGACCTATAATTCACCCCTCCACTTT
d_gene: TRBD2; abundance: -; v_gene: TRBV5-1; j_gene: TRBJ2-3; CDR3aa: CASSQGTSGSGDTQYF; CDR3nt: TGCGCCAGCAGCCAAGGGACTAGCGGGAGTGGAGATACGCAGTATTTT
d_gene: -; abundance: -; v_gene: TRBV7-3; j_gene: TRBJ2-3; CDR3aa: CASSLGSGADTQYF; CDR3nt: TGTGCCAGCAGCTTAGGGTCAGGGGCAGATACGCAGTATTTT
d_gene: TRBD1; abundance: -; v_gene: TRBV4-2; j_gene: TRBJ2-1; CDR3aa: CASSQGLVGTGYNEQFF; CDR3nt: TGTGCCAGCAGCCAAGGCCTTGTGGGGACAGGGTACAATGAGCAGTTCTTC
d_gene: -; abundance: -; v_gene: TRBV28; j_gene: TRBJ2-2; CDR3aa: CASRVNTGELFF; CDR3nt: TGTGCCAGCAGGGTGAACACCGGGGAGCTGTTTTTT
d_gene: -; abundance: -; v_gene: TRBV6-2/TRBV6-3; j_gene: TRBJ1-5; CDR3aa: CASSLGGSLGNQPQHF; CDR3nt: TGTGCCAGCAGTTTGGGGGGCTCTTTGGGCAATCAGCCCCAGCATTTT
d_gene: TRBD1; abundance: -; v_gene: TRBV15; j_gene: TRBJ2-1; CDR3aa: CATSTNRGPYNEQFF; CDR3nt: TGTGCCACCAGCACAAACAGGGGACCCTACAATGAGCAGTTCTTC
d_gene: -; abundance: -; v_gene: TRBV2; j_gene: TRBJ2-6; CDR3aa: CASSESGVGGANVLTF; CDR3nt: TGTGCCAGCAGTGAATCTGGGGTGGGGGGGGCCAACGTCCTGACTTTC
d_gene: -; abundance: -; v_gene: TRBV5-1; j_gene: TRBJ2-1; CDR3aa: CASSLAVAFYNEQFF; CDR3nt: TGCGCCAGCAGCTTGGCGGTAGCTTTCTACAATGAGCAGTTCTTC
d_gene: TRBD2; abundance: -; v_gene: TRBV6-2/TRBV6-3; j_gene: TRBJ2-7; CDR3aa: CASSLAESYEQYF; CDR3nt: TGTGCCAGCAGTCTAGCGGAGTCCTACGAGCAGTACTTC
d_gene: -; abundance: few; v_gene: TRBV23-1; j_gene: TRBJ2-1; CDR3aa: CASPQGRGEQFF; CDR3nt: TGCGCCAGCCCTCAAGGAAGGGGGGAGCAGTTCTTC
d_gene: -; abundance: once; v_gene: TRBV24-1; j_gene: TRBJ2-2; CDR3aa: CATRGAVNTGELFF; CDR3nt: TGTGCCACCAGGGGGGCAGTCAACACCGGGGAGCTGTTTTTT
d_gene: -; abundance: once; v_gene: TRBV5-8; j_gene: TRBJ1-1; CDR3aa: CASSLISGVEAFF; CDR3nt: TGTGCCAGCAGCTTGATCTCGGGGGTAGAAGCTTTCTTT